This T cell receptor beta chain came from a study of shared clonotypes between healthy human individuals. As for the study in general: Three CD4 naive, three CD4 memory, two CD8 naive and one CD8 memory plate were used per donor.

Terminally differentiated effector memory CD45RA+ cells were excluded by CCR7 positive selection of CD45RO-negative cells. Looked up from germline, CDR1 is SGHKS and CDR2 is YYEKEE (reference sequence). The V gene end was trimmed by 2 bases and the J gene end by 3 bases; junction bases not matched to a gene: 2. This CDR3 has 13 amino acids. A note on this clone: Its antigen is unknown.

Genomic DNA of every subset was divided equally among multiple immunoSEQ plates. TCRdb's copy holds only in-frame clones and misses some; the assay was immunoSEQ multiplex PCR. The data show hundreds of thousands of clones, about 98% seen once. Study-wide results and limits: Few donors limited the genetic and exposure-history diversity represented. Among the subsets, naive ones generally showed larger estimated richness than memory ones.

The specimen was naive CD8+ T cells sorted from blood. The clonotype was recovered from a man aged 25 to 40 in good health. The rearrangement joins TRBV5-5 to TRBJ2-7; 7 bases fit TRBD2. The CDR3 bases are TGTGCCAGCAGCTTAGGGGACTACTACGAGCAGTACTTC. Encoded protein: CASSLGDYYEQYF.